One and the same sample provided the 4 T cell receptor beta chains below, sequenced in a study of T-cell reconstitution after alpha-beta-depleted transplantation in children. TCRbeta library preparation incorporated unique molecular identifiers. TCRdb fed the PCR reads into MiXCR, producing one record per CDR3 protein. The table shows over 400,000 distinct CDR3 sequences, with over 40% occurring only once. The source was PBMCs, collected before TCRalphabeta/CD19-depleted stem cell transplant. These receptors were obtained from a girl aged 2-10 years with aplastic anemia, due to receive a stem cell transplant.

The chain combines TRBV4-1 with TRBJ2-3; no definite D call. The germline V gene encodes CDR1 MGHRA and CDR2 YSYEKL. The CDR3 loop spans 17 amino acids. V was trimmed by 0 bases and J by 0 bases, leaving 13 bases between them. The CDR3 sequence: CASSQDEPGSSTDTQYF. The DNA of the CDR3 is TGCGCCAGCAGCCAAGACGAGCCCGGTTCTAGCACAGATACGCAGTATTTT.

This clonotype came up many times. The chain's CDR3 is CSAPLGSLDEQFF. CDR3 nucleotides: TGCAGTGCTCCTCTTGGGTCCCTCGATGAGCAGTTCTTC. V is TRBV20-1 and J is TRBJ2-1; no firm D call. In germline, CDR1 is DFQATT, CDR2 SNEGSKA (reference sequence). This CDR3 spans 13 amino acids. V was shortened by 5 bases and J by 8 bases, with 16 bases between the two germline ends.

The chain couples TRBV28 to TRBJ2-1; 10 bases fit TRBD2. CDR3 length: 16 residues. CDR1 and CDR2 (germline): MDHEN, SYDVKM. V trimming: 4 bases; J trimming: 6 bases; junction bases outside the gene matches: 9. The CDR3 DNA sequence: TGTGCCAGCAGTTCCCCCCGGGCTAGCGGGAGCAATGAGCAGTTCTTC. Translated, it gives CASSSPRASGSNEQFF. Full variable domain (missing parts from reference TRBV28 and TRBJ2-1): DVKVTQSSRYLVKRTGEKVFLECVQDMDHENMFWYRQDPGLGLRLIYFSYDVKMKEKGDIPEGYSVSREKKERFSLILESASTNQTSMYLCASSSPRASGSNEQFFGPGTRLTVL.

A single count supports this clonotype. The rearrangement uses TRBV4-1 and TRBJ2-1; the match to TRBD2 covers 7 bases. The CDR3 contains 17 residues. CDR1 is MGHRA, CDR2 YSYEKL, per germline. V trimming: 0 bases; J trimming: 0 bases; junction bases outside the gene matches: 5. Written as DNA, the CDR3 is TGCGCCAGCAGCCAAGATACGACGGGGGGCTCCTACAATGAGCAGTTCTTC. It is translated as CASSQDTTGGSYNEQFF.